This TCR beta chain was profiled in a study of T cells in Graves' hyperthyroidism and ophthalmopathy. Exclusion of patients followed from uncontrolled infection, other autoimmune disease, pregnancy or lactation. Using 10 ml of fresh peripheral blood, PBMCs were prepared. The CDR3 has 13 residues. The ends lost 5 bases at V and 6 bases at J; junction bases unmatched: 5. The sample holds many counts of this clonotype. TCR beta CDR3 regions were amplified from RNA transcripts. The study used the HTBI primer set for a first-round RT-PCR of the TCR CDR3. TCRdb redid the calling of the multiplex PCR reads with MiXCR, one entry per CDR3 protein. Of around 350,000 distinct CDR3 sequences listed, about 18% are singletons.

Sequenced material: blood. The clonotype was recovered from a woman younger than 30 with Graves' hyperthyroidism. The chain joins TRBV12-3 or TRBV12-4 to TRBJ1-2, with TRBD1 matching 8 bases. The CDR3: CASSLLTGDGYTF. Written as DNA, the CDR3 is TGTGCCAGCAGTCTCTTGACAGGGGATGGCTACACCTTC.